These 3 T cell receptor beta chains were all obtained from the same sample, sequenced in a study of T cell responses to AZD1222 COVID-19 vaccine. Generated by immunoSEQ multiplex PCR, the TCRdb table keeps only in-frame clones and is missing some. The table records 150,000 or so clones, about 91% of them present only once. The sample was peripheral blood, taken on day 0 of MenACWY control vaccination. These receptors were obtained from an adult in good health.

The chain carries TRBV5-1 and TRBJ1-1; no clear D. CDR1 is SGHRS and CDR2 is YFSETQ in the germline V gene. This CDR3 spans 14 amino acids. V gave up 2 bases and J gave up 4 bases, with 12 bases separating them. The CDR3 DNA reads TGCGCCAGCAGCTTAGAAGGACCAGGCACTGAAGCTTTCTTT. The encoded protein is CASSLEGPGTEAFF.

This clone is a singleton in its sample. V and J are TRBV7-3 and TRBJ2-5, with 10 bases lining up with TRBD1. Per the germline V gene, CDR1 is SGHTA and CDR2 is FQGTGA. V shed 0 bases, J shed 5 bases, and the junction held 6 bases outside the gene matches. The CDR3 covers 16 residues. The CDR3 loop is CASSLTGQGDLETQYF. The CDR3 DNA is TGTGCCAGCAGCTTAACCGGACAGGGGGATCTGGAGACCCAGTACTTC.

The rearrangement uses TRBV7-2 and TRBJ1-5; 9 nucleotides align to TRBD1. V was clipped by 5 bases and J by 4 bases; unmatched bases: 0. This CDR3 contains 13 residues. CDR1 and CDR2 (germline): SGHTA, FQGNSA. This CDR3 is CASSDRGNQPQHF. CDR3 DNA: TGTGCCAGCAGCGACAGGGGGAATCAGCCCCAGCATTTT.